This T cell receptor beta chain came from a study of cytomegalovirus exposure and HLA in healthy donors. As regards this clone: Its matching antigen is unknown.

TCRdb's table, derived via immunoSEQ multiplex PCR, lists solely in-frame clones and lacks some. This table has around 250,000 clones, around 90% appearing once. Study findings and constraints: The study labeled around 160 TCR beta chains cytomegalovirus-associated. Reportedly, cytomegalovirus status was diagnosed with high sensitivity and specificity. Rarity held for most TCR sequences, but there were some public TCRs that occurred in many donors. Among the CMV-associated chains, three were confirmed in vitro as specific for CMV antigens.

Trimming cost V 6 bases and J 5 bases; bases outside gene matches: 6. The CDR3 has 13 residues. Germline V CDR1 and CDR2: MDHEN, SYDVKM. Sequencing was performed on PBMCs. The chain couples TRBV28 to TRBJ1-1, with 7 bases fitting TRBD1. The origin of this receptor is a woman aged 18-29 years in good health and CMV-seronegative. The CDR3 sequence is CASSPAGGTEAFF. Here the CDR3 DNA reads TGTGCCAGCAGCCCTGCAGGGGGGACTGAAGCTTTCTTT.